These 10 T cell receptor beta chains came from one sample sequenced in a study of blood T cell repertoires in COVID-19 (dated by TCRdb to the early 2020s). Libraries were constructed by the immunoSEQ multiplex PCR assay. The table was pulled from immuneACCESS by TCRdb, which kept in-frame rearrangements only. Such tables lose some clones; where checked, under half of the loss comes from unresolved V genes, and the rest has no known cause. The sample includes about 24,000 clones, with 89% observed a single time. The ten largest make up approximately 19% of the sample. Sequencing input: peripheral blood. The receptors come from a human donor in a cohort sampled during active COVID-19.

V gene TRBV27 combines with J gene TRBJ1-1, with no clear D. The germline V and J ends were trimmed by 2 bases and 3 bases, with 10 bases remaining between them. Germline V lookup: CDR1 MNHEY, CDR2 SMNVEV (reference sequence). The CDR3 is made up of 14 amino acids. CDR3 region: CASSLSPVDTEAFF. The CDR3 DNA follows: TGTGCCAGCAGTTTAAGCCCGGTCGACACTGAAGCTTTCTTT.

The chain combines TRBV7-3 with TRBJ2-5, with 8 bases identical to TRBD2. CDR3 length equals 14 residues. J gave up 2 bases and V 6 bases, and 5 bases lay outside the gene matches. The V gene's germline CDR1 is SGHTA and CDR2 FQGTGA. The CDR3 sequence: CASSTSGLQETQYF. CDR3 DNA: TGTGCCAGCAGTACTAGCGGATTACAAGAGACCCAGTACTTC.

V usage is TRBV10-3 and J usage is TRBJ1-1, with 9 bases that match TRBD1. The CDR3 sequence is 14 residues long. Trimming at V came to 8 bases and at J to 1 base, leaving 5 bases not matched to a gene. From germline, CDR1 is ENHRY and CDR2 SYGVKD. The CDR3 DNA is TGTGCCATCGGGGAGGACAGGGGGAACACTGAAGCTTTCTTT. Its protein is CAIGEDRGNTEAFF.

The chain employs TRBV7-9 and TRBJ2-1; TRBD2 matches at 9 bases. Germline CDR1 and CDR2: SEHNR and FQNEAQ (reference sequence). After removal of 5 bases from V and 0 bases from J, the junction contained 8 bases not matched to a gene. This CDR3 spans 17 amino acids. CDR3 sequence: CASSPVAGEPSYNEQFF. The CDR3 bases are TGTGCCAGCAGCCCCGTAGCGGGGGAGCCCTCCTACAATGAGCAGTTCTTC. Full variable domain (remainder filled in from reference TRBV7-9 and TRBJ2-1): DTGVSQNPRHKITKRGQNVTFRCDPISEHNRLYWYRQTLGQGPEFLTYFQNEAQLEKSRLLSDRFSAERPKGSFSTLEIQRTEQGDSAMYLCASSPVAGEPSYNEQFFGPGTRLTVL.

This chain uses TRBV2 with TRBJ2-3; D call uncertain. The ends were cut back, 3 bases at V and 4 bases at J, with 8 bases in the middle. Germline loops: CDR1 SNHLY, CDR2 FYNNEI. This CDR3 contains 13 residues. CDR3 in DNA: TGTGCCAGCAGTGAGTCTTTAGCAGATACGCAGTATTTT. It is translated as CASSESLADTQYF.

The rearrangement uses TRBV2 and TRBJ1-2, with D maybe TRBD1 (6 bases). The V gene's germline CDR1 is SNHLY and CDR2 FYNNEI. Between the trimmed V and J ends, which lost 1 base and 6 bases, there was a span of 15 bases. This CDR3 has 15 residues. The CDR3 reads CASSEGVGGWNGYTF. CDR3 nucleotide sequence: TGTGCCAGCAGTGAAGGCGTTGGGGGCTGGAATGGCTACACCTTC.

The rearrangement joins TRBV12-3 or TRBV12-4 to TRBJ2-3; TRBD1 is a possible D gene (6 bases). There are 11 residues in the CDR3. With 5 bases removed from V and 9 bases from J, the gap between germline ends came to 9 bases. CDR3 sequence (DNA): TGTGCCAGCAGTAACAGGGTCACGCAGTATTTT. This translates into CASSNRVTQYF.

Worth noting for this clone: The junction does not match germline at one end; this may be a read error. The chain employs TRBV18 and TRBJ1-2; TRBD1 matches 7 bases. The CDR3 contains 12 residues. Germline-derived CDR1 and CDR2 are KGHSH and LQKENI. The CDR3 spells CASSPRQGSPDF. The CDR3 DNA reads TGTGCCAGCTCACCAAGACAGGGCTCCCCTGACTTC.

The chain recombines TRBV3-1 (or the pseudogene TRBV3-2) with TRBJ2-7; D call uncertain. The CDR3 has 15 residues. Per the germline V gene, CDR1 is LGHDT and CDR2 is YNNKEL (reference sequence). V was cut by 1 base and J by 6 bases, with 16 bases left in between. CDR3 nucleotides: TGTGCCAGCAGCCAAGCTCCGGTCGACGGCGGCGAGCAGTACTTC. It yields the protein CASSQAPVDGGEQYF.

J is TRBJ2-2 and V is TRBV10-3; perhaps TRBD1 as D (6 bases). V was clipped by 6 bases and J by 5 bases, with 22 bases between them. This CDR3 comprises 17 residues. Germline loops: CDR1 ENHRY, CDR2 SYGVKD. The CDR3 region is CAISLQGPDVMTGELFF. CDR3 nucleotide sequence: TGTGCCATCAGCCTACAGGGTCCCGACGTAATGACCGGGGAGCTGTTTTTT.